This T cell receptor (beta chain) was obtained from a study of blood T cell repertoires in COVID-19. Measured with immunoSEQ multiplex PCR; TCRdb has only the in-frame clones, and not every one. Among hundreds of thousands of clones listed, about nine tenths were seen once. Source material: PBMCs or T cells enriched from blood (not recorded which). This receptor was obtained from a woman in her sixties or seventies who had recovered from COVID-19.

The CDR3 bases are TGTGCCAGCAGCTTAGATACAGGGGGGACCGGGGAGCTGTTTTTT. It is translated as CASSLDTGGTGELFF. This chain uses TRBV11-3 with TRBJ2-2; 8 nucleotides match TRBD1. Germline values: CDR1 SGHNT, CDR2 YENEEA. The CDR3 has 15 residues. The V gene end was trimmed by 0 bases and the J gene end by 5 bases; junction bases not matched to a gene: 2. The full variable domain, completed using reference TRBV11-3 and TRBJ2-2, is EAGVVQSPRYKIIEKKQPVAFWCNPISGHNTLYWYLQNLGQGPELLIRYENEEAVDDSQLPKDRFSAERLKGVDSTLKIQPAELGDSAVYLCASSLDTGGTGELFFGEGSRLTVL.